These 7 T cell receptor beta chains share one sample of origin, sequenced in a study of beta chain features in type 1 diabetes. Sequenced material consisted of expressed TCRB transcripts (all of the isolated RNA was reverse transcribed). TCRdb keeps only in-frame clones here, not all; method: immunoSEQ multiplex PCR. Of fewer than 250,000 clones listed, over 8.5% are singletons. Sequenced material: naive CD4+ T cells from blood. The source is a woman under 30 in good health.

The CDR3 coding sequence is TGTGCCAGCAGCGTCTTTTGGCGGGGGGCCACCGGGGAGCTGTTTTTT. The encoded protein is CASSVFWRGATGELFF. The chain recombines TRBV9 with TRBJ2-2; 8 nucleotides agree with TRBD2. V lost 2 bases and J lost 4; bases outside the gene matches: 7. Germline V gene sequence: CDR1 SGDLS, CDR2 YYNGEE. CDR3 length: 16 residues.

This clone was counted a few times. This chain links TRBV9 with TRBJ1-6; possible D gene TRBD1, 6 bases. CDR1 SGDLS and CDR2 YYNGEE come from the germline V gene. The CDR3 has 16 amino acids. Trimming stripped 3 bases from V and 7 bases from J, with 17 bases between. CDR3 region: CASSGEGRGRNSPLHF. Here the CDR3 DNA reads TGTGCCAGCAGCGGGGAGGGGAGGGGGAGAAATTCACCCCTCCACTTT.

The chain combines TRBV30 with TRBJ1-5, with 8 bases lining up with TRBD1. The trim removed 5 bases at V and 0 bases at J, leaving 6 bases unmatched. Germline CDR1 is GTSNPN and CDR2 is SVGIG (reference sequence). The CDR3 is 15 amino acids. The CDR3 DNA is TGTGCCTGGGGGACAGGTGACTATAGCAATCAGCCCCAGCATTTT. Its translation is CAWGTGDYSNQPQHF.

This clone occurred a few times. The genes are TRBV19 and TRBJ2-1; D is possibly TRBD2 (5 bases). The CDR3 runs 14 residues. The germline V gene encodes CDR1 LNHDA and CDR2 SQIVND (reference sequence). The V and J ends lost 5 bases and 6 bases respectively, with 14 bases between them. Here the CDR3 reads CASSRTSRGNEQFF. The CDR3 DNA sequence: TGTGCCAGTAGTCGGACCTCTCGGGGCAATGAGCAGTTCTTC.

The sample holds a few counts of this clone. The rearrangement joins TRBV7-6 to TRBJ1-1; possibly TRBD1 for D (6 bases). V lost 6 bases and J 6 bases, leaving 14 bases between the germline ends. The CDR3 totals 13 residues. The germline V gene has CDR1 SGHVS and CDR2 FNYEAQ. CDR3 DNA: TGTGCCAGCAGTCAACAGACAGGATCTGAAGCTTTCTTT. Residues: CASSQQTGSEAFF. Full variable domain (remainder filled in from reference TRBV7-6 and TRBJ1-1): GAGVSQSPRYKVTKRGQDVALRCDPISGHVSLYWYRQALGQGPEFLTYFNYEAQQDKSGLPNDRFSAERPEGSISTLTIQRTEQRDSAMYRCASSQQTGSEAFFGQGTRLTVV.

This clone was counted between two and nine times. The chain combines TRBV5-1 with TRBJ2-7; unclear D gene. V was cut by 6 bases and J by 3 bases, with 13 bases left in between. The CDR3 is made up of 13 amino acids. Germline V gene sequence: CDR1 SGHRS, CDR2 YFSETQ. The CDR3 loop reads CASTEVLGYEQYF. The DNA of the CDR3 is TGCGCCAGCACAGAGGTCCTGGGCTACGAGCAGTACTTC. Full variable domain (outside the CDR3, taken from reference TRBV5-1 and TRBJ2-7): KAGVTQTPRYLIKTRGQQVTLSCSPISGHRSVSWYQQTPGQGLQFLFEYFSETQRNKGNFPGRFSGRQFSNSRSEMNVSTLELGDSALYLCASTEVLGYEQYFGPGTRLTVT.

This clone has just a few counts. CDR3 amino acids: CASSAQNAGGPPLHF. CDR3 nucleotide sequence: TGTGCCAGCAGCGCTCAAAATGCCGGGGGTCCACCCCTCCACTTT. The rearrangement uses TRBV13 and TRBJ1-6; a weak D match, TRBD1 (5 bases). Germline values: CDR1 PRHDT, CDR2 FYEKMQ (reference sequence). The CDR3 length is 15 residues. V was shortened by 5 bases and J by 11 bases, with 19 bases between the two germline ends.